One T cell receptor (beta chain) is described in this entry. CDR3 length equals 20 residues. Germline CDR1 is SGHAT and CDR2 is FQNNGV. The V gene end was trimmed by 4 bases and the J gene end by 3 bases; junction bases not matched to a gene: 19. The data belong to a study of regulatory T cells in long-lasting Graves disease. To make TCR beta libraries, researchers used iRepertoire HTBI primers and Arm-PCR of CDR3 regions. A single record per CDR3 protein comes from TCRdb applying MiXCR to the multiplex PCR reads. This sample carries more than 400,000 distinct CDR3 sequences, 15% to 20% of them seen once, and the ten largest clones take over 9%. Time point described: newly diagnosed GD, antithyroid drugs for less than 3 months. PBMCs were the source of the RNA used for TCR sequencing. Nine milliliters of peripheral blood went into EDTA tubes. Another study also made use of these data, one on T cells in Graves' hyperthyroidism and ophthalmopathy. That source reports: Most thyroid clonotypes with frequency above 0.001 were detected in blood.

Sequencing was performed on peripheral blood mononuclear cells (PBMCs), taken at new diagnosis, from a patient treated with antithyroid drugs. The source is a man between 35 and 55 years old with Graves disease. The chain couples TRBV11-2 to TRBJ1-3; 9 bases are a match to TRBD1. CDR3 amino acids: CASSSMERPGTGRSGNTIYF. DNA of the CDR3: TGTGCCAGCAGCTCGATGGAGCGACCGGGGACAGGGAGGAGTGGAAACACCATATATTTT.